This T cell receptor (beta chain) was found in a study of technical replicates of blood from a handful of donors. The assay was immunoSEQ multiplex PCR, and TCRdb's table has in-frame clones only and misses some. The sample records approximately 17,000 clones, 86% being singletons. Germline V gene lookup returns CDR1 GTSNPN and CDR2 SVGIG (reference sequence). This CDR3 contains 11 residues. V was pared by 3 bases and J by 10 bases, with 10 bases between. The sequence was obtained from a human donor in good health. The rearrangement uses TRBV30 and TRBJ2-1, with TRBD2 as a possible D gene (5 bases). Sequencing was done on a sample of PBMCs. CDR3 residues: CAWSGNGEQFF. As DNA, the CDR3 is TGTGCCTGGAGCGGGAATGGAGAGCAGTTCTTC.